The 4 T cell receptor beta chains presented below share a single source sample, sequenced in a study of PD-1 blockade in classical Hodgkin lymphoma. This table comes from immunoSEQ multiplex PCR, and its TCRdb copy is limited to in-frame clones, with some not included. The table shows about 86,000 clones, with under 90% occurring only once. Every patient relapsed after autologous stem cell transplantation, and brentuximab vedotin exposure varied. This specimen consisted of peripheral blood mononuclear cells (PBMCs), obtained at baseline. Source of these receptors: a human donor with classical Hodgkin lymphoma.

This chain joins TRBV9 and TRBJ1-2, with 10 bases that match TRBD1. CDR1 is SGDLS, CDR2 YYNGEE, per germline. With V trimmed by 0 bases and J by 2 bases, 1 base remained unmatched. The CDR3 has 15 residues. Here the CDR3 reads CASSVAGQGNYGYTF. The CDR3 nucleotides read TGTGCCAGCAGCGTAGCGGGACAGGGGAACTATGGCTACACCTTC.

This chain joins TRBV5-4 and TRBJ2-1; 8 nucleotides match TRBD2. Germline-derived CDR1 and CDR2 are SGHNT and YYREEE (reference sequence). This CDR3 has 15 amino acids. J was trimmed by 9 bases and V by 0 bases; bases with no gene match: 8. The CDR3 loop is CASSLGAGGTAEQFF. The CDR3 DNA is TGTGCCAGCAGCTTGGGGGCGGGAGGCACAGCTGAGCAGTTCTTC.

The genes are TRBV5-4 and TRBJ2-3; tentatively, D is TRBD1 or TRBD2 (5 bases each). The ends were cut back, 4 bases at V and 5 bases at J, with 11 bases in the middle. The CDR3 covers 13 residues. Germline assignment: CDR1 SGHNT and CDR2 YYREEE (reference sequence). The DNA of the CDR3 is TGTGCCAGCAGCGGCCGAGGGGAAGATACGCAGTATTTT. It specifies CASSGRGEDTQYF.

This chain joins TRBV5-6 and TRBJ2-7; 11 bases are a match to TRBD2. The length of the CDR3 is 18 residues. From germline, CDR1 is SGHDT and CDR2 YYEEEE. Trimming took 4 bases from V and 4 from J; bases not matched to a gene: 16. This chain's CDR3 is CASSPRWGLAGGSYEQYF. The CDR3 bases are TGTGCCAGCAGCCCTCGGTGGGGTCTAGCGGGAGGATCTTACGAGCAGTACTTC.